These 28 T cell receptor beta chains share one sample of origin, sequenced in a study of T-cell reconstitution after alpha-beta-depleted transplantation in children. Using unique molecular identifiers, the investigators prepared the TCRbeta library. TCRdb reprocessed the PCR reads with MiXCR, giving one entry per CDR3 protein. The sample gives over 200,000 distinct CDR3 sequences, 9.5% to 13% of which show up once; roughly 27% is in the top ten. This specimen was PBMCs, taken before TCRalphabeta/CD19-depleted stem cell transplant. The receptors here all came from a child under two years old with acute myeloid leukemia, due to receive a stem cell transplant.

This clonotype has at least ten counts. The chain couples TRBV4-2 to TRBJ1-5, with D possibly matching TRBD1 (5 bases). The CDR3 sequence is 15 residues long. Germline lookup yields CDR1 LGHNA and CDR2 YNFKEQ. V lost 1 base and J 5 bases, leaving 12 bases between the germline ends. In DNA form, the CDR3 reads TGTGCCAGCAGCCAAGTTCTTCGGGGGTATCAGCCCCAGCATTTT. This codes for CASSQVLRGYQPQHF.

This clonotype was counted many times. This chain uses TRBV28 with TRBJ2-2; 7 nucleotides agree with TRBD2. There are 18 residues in the CDR3. After removal of 1 base from V and 4 bases from J, the junction contained 12 bases not matched to a gene. The germline V gene has CDR1 MDHEN and CDR2 SYDVKM. CDR3 residues: CASSLSVFGGSGTGELFF. In nucleotides, the CDR3 is TGTGCCAGCAGTTTATCCGTCTTTGGCGGGAGCGGCACCGGGGAGCTGTTTTTT.

Many counts were recorded for this clonotype. The chain has TRBV12-3 or TRBV12-4 and TRBJ1-1; the match to TRBD1 covers 8 bases. The CDR3 has 15 residues. Trimming took 7 bases from V and 0 from J; bases not matched to a gene: 7. CDR3 amino acids: CASKKFRGLNTEAFF. Here the CDR3 DNA reads TGTGCCAGCAAAAAATTCAGGGGGCTGAACACTGAAGCTTTCTTT.

This clonotype was detected ten times or more. The rearrangement joins TRBV27 to TRBJ2-7; TRBD2 matches 7 bases. Looked up from germline, CDR1 is MNHEY and CDR2 is SMNVEV (reference sequence). The ends lost 5 bases at V and 7 bases at J; junction bases unmatched: 11. The CDR3 contains 14 residues. This CDR3 reads CASSRRGSWREQYF. The CDR3 bases are TGTGCCAGCAGTCGGCGGGGGAGTTGGAGGGAGCAGTACTTC.

This clonotype occurred many times. The rearrangement uses TRBV10-3 and TRBJ2-7; D is possibly TRBD2 (6 bases). V lost 5 bases and J 7 bases, leaving 9 bases between the germline ends. The CDR3 runs to 11 residues. Germline-derived CDR1 and CDR2 are ENHRY and SYGVKD. CDR3 DNA sequence: TGTGCCATCAGTCGGGACTTTGAGCAGTACTTC. This sequence encodes CAISRDFEQYF.

In its sample, this clonotype was seen many times. The chain has TRBV20-1 and TRBJ2-3; D gene unclear. Germline V gives CDR1 DFQATT, CDR2 SNEGSKA (reference sequence). The CDR3 totals 14 residues. V was trimmed by 3 bases and J by 9 bases, leaving 19 bases between them. This chain's CDR3 is CSASWSSTLRTQYF. CDR3 nucleotides: TGCAGTGCTAGTTGGTCCAGTACGCTCCGGACGCAGTATTTT.

In this sample, this clonotype turned up many times. The chain recombines TRBV20-1 with TRBJ2-7, with unresolved D. V was shortened by 2 bases and J by 1 base, with 9 bases between the two germline ends. This CDR3 spans 13 amino acids. Looked up from germline, CDR1 is DFQATT and CDR2 is SNEGSKA (reference sequence). This CDR3 reads CSARQVPSYEQYF. The CDR3 DNA is TGCAGTGCTAGACAGGTCCCTTCCTACGAGCAGTACTTC.

At least ten counts were recorded for this clonotype. This chain links TRBV3-1 with TRBJ1-3, with a tentative D call TRBD1 (5 bases). This CDR3 comprises 16 residues. CDR1 and CDR2 (germline): LGHDT, YNNKEL (reference sequence). With 1 base removed from V and 0 bases from J, the gap between germline ends came to 10 bases. The CDR3 here is CASSQVYRHSGNTIYF. In nucleotides, the CDR3 is TGTGCCAGCAGCCAAGTGTACAGGCACTCTGGAAACACCATATATTTT.

This clonotype was detected a few times. This sequence joins TRBV20-1 and TRBJ2-3; 12 bases agree with TRBD2. V trimming: 5 bases; J trimming: 5 bases; junction bases outside the gene matches: 8. The V gene's germline CDR1 is DFQATT and CDR2 SNEGSKA (reference sequence). The CDR3 runs 15 residues. CDR3 loop: CSAPLAGGPLDTQYF. The CDR3, as DNA: TGCAGTGCTCCTCTAGCGGGAGGGCCCTTAGATACGCAGTATTTT.

Ten or more counts support this clonotype. V and J are TRBV29-1 and TRBJ2-7, with 8 bases matching TRBD2. Germline loops: CDR1 SQVTM, CDR2 ANQGSEA. The CDR3 runs 13 residues. V gave up 4 bases and J gave up 0 bases; unmatched junction bases: 2. The CDR3 sequence is CSVAGRVSYEQYF. The CDR3 DNA reads as TGCAGCGTTGCCGGGAGGGTCTCCTACGAGCAGTACTTC.

At least ten counts were recorded for this clonotype. J is TRBJ2-7 and V is TRBV15, with no clear D. The CDR3 spans 15 residues. V lost 0 bases and J 0 bases, leaving 9 bases between the germline ends. CDR1 and CDR2 from the germline V gene are LNHNV and YYDKDF (reference sequence). CDR3: CATSREGRSSYEQYF. DNA for the CDR3: TGTGCCACCAGCAGAGAAGGCCGTAGCTCCTACGAGCAGTACTTC.

There are many counts of this clonotype. The gene calls are TRBV24-1 and TRBJ2-1; possible D gene TRBD1, 6 bases. V lost 9 bases, J lost 7 bases, and 12 bases lay in between. Germline-derived CDR1 and CDR2 are KGHDR and SFDVKD. CDR3 length equals 12 residues. The CDR3 loop is CATSRGWNEQFF. The CDR3 DNA follows: TGTGCCACCTCTAGGGGGTGGAATGAGCAGTTCTTC.

This clonotype has at least ten counts. This chain connects TRBV5-1 to TRBJ2-7; D tentatively fits TRBD1 or TRBD2 (5 bases each). Germline CDR1 is SGHRS and CDR2 is YFSETQ. The CDR3 spans 13 residues. V was clipped by 6 bases and J by 3 bases, with 13 bases between them. CDR3: CASTPRDGYEQYF. The CDR3 nucleotides are TGCGCCAGCACGCCTCGGGACGGCTACGAGCAGTACTTC.

This clonotype was seen repeatedly, ten times or more. The rearrangement uses TRBV24-1 and TRBJ2-1, with a weak D call TRBD1 (5 bases). The ends were cut back, 3 bases at V and 0 bases at J, with 11 bases in the middle. The CDR3 runs to 16 residues. Germline V CDR1 and CDR2: KGHDR, SFDVKD. CDR3 in amino acids: CATSDPQGSSYNEQFF. The CDR3 DNA is TGTGCCACCAGTGATCCCCAGGGATCCTCCTACAATGAGCAGTTCTTC.

Notes on this clonotype: A much larger clone is a single base away; this may be a read error. The V and J genes are TRBV6-5 and TRBJ1-2; D unresolved. This CDR3 has 14 residues. Germline V lookup: CDR1 MNHEY, CDR2 SVGAGI. This CDR3 reads CARSYSIDTYGYTF. CDR3 DNA: TGTGCCAGAAGTTACTCGATCGACACATATGGCTACACCTTC.

This clonotype was observed many times. The chain combines TRBV7-2 with TRBJ2-5; possible D gene TRBD2, 5 bases. The CDR3 totals 13 residues. V lost 3 bases to trimming and J lost 5 bases, with 10 bases between them. Germline CDR1 SGHTA, CDR2 FQGNSA. CDR3 protein: CASSFAGPETQYF. CDR3 coding DNA: TGTGCCAGCAGCTTTGCGGGCCCGGAGACCCAGTACTTC.

This chain joins TRBV27 and TRBJ1-1, with a possible D match to TRBD1 (6 bases). V lost 7 bases to trimming and J lost 0 bases, with 18 bases between them. The germline gives CDR1 MNHEY, CDR2 SMNVEV (reference sequence). This CDR3 has 16 amino acids. CDR3 loop: CASKWGGWALNTEAFF. The CDR3 nucleotides are TGTGCCAGCAAGTGGGGGGGCTGGGCGTTGAACACTGAAGCTTTCTTT.

In its sample, this clonotype was seen many times. The rearrangement joins TRBV18 to TRBJ1-1; 8 bases align to TRBD1. CDR3 length: 16 residues. Germline lookup yields CDR1 KGHSH and CDR2 LQKENI. V was pared by 3 bases and J by 6 bases, with 12 bases of the junction left unmatched. CDR3 bases: TGTGCCAGCTCACCCACAGGGGGGGGGATTTTCGCTGAAGCTTTCTTT. It translates to CASSPTGGGIFAEAFF.

This clonotype was seen many times. The rearrangement links TRBV24-1 to TRBJ1-5; D unclear. The germline V and J ends were trimmed by 4 bases and 1 base, with 16 bases remaining between them. The CDR3 runs 17 residues. Germline V CDR1 and CDR2: KGHDR, SFDVKD. The CDR3 region has the DNA TGTGCCACCAGTGAGGGGAAAAAAGATTCCAGCAATCAGCCCCAGCATTTT. This codes for CATSEGKKDSSNQPQHF.

The sample holds many counts of this clonotype. The rearrangement joins TRBV12-3 or TRBV12-4 to TRBJ2-2; TRBD1 matches 11 bases. The CDR3 is made up of 20 amino acids. V lost 5 bases and J lost 1; bases outside the gene matches: 15. Written as DNA, the CDR3 is TGTGCCAGCAGTCAAACACCGGGACAGGGGGTGACGCGGAACACCGGGGAGCTGTTTTTT. It translates to CASSQTPGQGVTRNTGELFF.

This rearrangement joins TRBV20-1 to TRBJ1-5; possible D gene TRBD1, 5 bases. The CDR3 contains 16 residues. The V gene's germline CDR1 is DFQATT and CDR2 SNEGSKA (reference sequence). V was shortened by 0 bases and J by 5 bases, with 17 bases between the two germline ends. The CDR3 nucleotides read TGCAGTGCTAGAGATCCGCGCGGGGGTACGGATCAGCCCCAGCATTTT. This codes for CSARDPRGGTDQPQHF.

This clonotype was observed a few times. The V and J genes are TRBV5-1 and TRBJ2-6; D may be TRBD1 (5 bases). The germline gives CDR1 SGHRS, CDR2 YFSETQ. The CDR3 covers 16 residues. V was shortened by 0 bases and J by 0 bases, with 7 bases between the two germline ends. DNA of the CDR3: TGCGCCAGCAGCTTGGTGGGGCACTCTGGGGCCAACGTCCTGACTTTC. This encodes CASSLVGHSGANVLTF.

This clonotype was seen many times. The rearrangement uses TRBV7-3 and TRBJ2-2; the D is unclear. The CDR3 loop spans 13 amino acids. The germline gives CDR1 SGHTA, CDR2 FQGTGA. V was pared by 4 bases and J by 7 bases, with 10 bases between. CDR3 bases: TGTGCCAGCAGCTACGTTCGGAGCGGGGAGCTGTTTTTT. Protein product: CASSYVRSGELFF.

Ten or more counts support this clonotype. J is TRBJ2-6 and V is TRBV15; D may be TRBD1 (6 bases). The CDR3 totals 16 residues. CDR1 LNHNV and CDR2 YYDKDF come from the germline V gene (reference sequence). V was pared by 1 base and J by 1 base, with 8 bases between. The CDR3 DNA reads TGTGCCACCAGCAGAGGGGGGCAGTCTGGGGCCAACGTCCTGACTTTC. This gives the protein CATSRGGQSGANVLTF.

Concerning this clonotype itself: A much larger clone differs by one base, so this may be a read error. The V gene is TRBV11-2, the J gene TRBJ2-7; D unresolved. Germline CDR1 SGHAT, CDR2 FQNNGV. The CDR3 is 13 residues long. The DNA of the CDR3 is TGTGTCAGCAGCACCGACTGGTCCTACGAGCAGTACTTC. Protein: CVSSTDWSYEQYF.

This clonotype was counted a few times. The chain couples TRBV3-1 to TRBJ1-1; perhaps TRBD1 as D (5 bases). V was cut by 3 bases and J by 7 bases, with 15 bases left in between. The germline V gene encodes CDR1 LGHDT and CDR2 YNNKEL (reference sequence). This CDR3 has 14 amino acids. Here the CDR3 DNA reads TGTGCCAGCAGCCATGGGGTTGGGGCCGGTGAAGCTTTCTTT. Its protein product is CASSHGVGAGEAFF.

This clonotype has a count of ten or more. The rearrangement joins TRBV2 to TRBJ2-2; no reliable D call. Germline V lookup: CDR1 SNHLY, CDR2 FYNNEI. Trimming removed 7 bases at V and 0 bases at J, with 12 bases between. The CDR3 has 15 residues. Here the CDR3 reads CASTGGVPNTGELFF. Here the CDR3 DNA reads TGTGCCAGCACCGGTGGGGTCCCGAACACCGGGGAGCTGTTTTTT.

This clonotype was counted ten times or more. This sequence joins TRBV7-2 and TRBJ1-4; TRBD1 matches 7 bases. V dropped 5 bases and J dropped 7; count of bases not matched to a gene: 16. From germline, CDR1 is SGHTA and CDR2 FQGNSA. The CDR3 extends over 17 amino acids. The CDR3 nucleotides are TGTGCCAGCAGCCCCGGAAGGGGGCAGGTTTACAGTGAAAAACTGTTTTTT. It yields the protein CASSPGRGQVYSEKLFF.